These T cell receptor beta chains were read from a single sample in a study of shared clonotypes between healthy human individuals. Libraries were prepared by immunoSEQ multiplex PCR; TCRdb keeps only in-frame clonotypes and omits some of them. Found here are more than 2,000,000 clones, more than 80% of them singletons; the top ten hold over 0.12%. The sample was naive CD4+ T cells sorted from blood. The receptors were gathered from a man aged 18 to 29 in good health. The CDR3 runs from the conserved cysteine through the conserved F or W. The D gene is left open where the match is weak. Expanded clones get a size class; other rows say once, few or many, or leave the size out.

once,TRBV9,TRBJ2-3,-,14,CASSVAPSTDTQYF,TGTGCCAGCAGCGTAGCCCCTAGCACAGATACGCAGTATTTT
-,TRBV10-3,TRBJ1-2,-,16,CAISASQAGLDYGYTF,TGTGCCATCAGTGCGTCACAGGCCGGATTAGACTATGGCTACACCTTC
-,TRBV6-5,TRBJ1-5,-,15,CASSRRGQGNQPQHF,TGTGCCAGCAGTCGCCGGGGGCAAGGCAATCAGCCCCAGCATTTT
once,TRBV6-1,TRBJ1-5,-,14,CASSDSFSNQPQHF,TGTGCCAGCAGTGACAGCTTTAGCAATCAGCCCCAGCATTTT
-,TRBV11-2,TRBJ1-1,-,15,CASSPQVTASAEAFF,TGTGCCAGCAGCCCGCAAGTTACAGCGAGCGCTGAAGCTTTCTTT
once,TRBV30,TRBJ2-3,TRBD2,20,CAWSVTPPDGAGGPTDTQYF,TGTGCCTGGAGTGTGACCCCTCCCGACGGAGCGGGGGGTCCCACAGATACGCAGTATTTT
-,TRBV6-6,TRBJ2-7,-,14,CASSYGGLGYEQYF,TGTGCCAGCAGTTACGGGGGGCTCGGGTACGAGCAGTACTTC
-,TRBV5-1,TRBJ2-1,-,13,CASSLAHSGEQFF,TGCGCCAGCAGCTTGGCTCACTCGGGTGAGCAGTTCTTC
-,TRBV27,TRBJ2-2,TRBD2,17,CASSSSSGGYNTGELFF,TGTGCCAGCAGTTCATCAAGCGGGGGGTACAACACCGGGGAGCTGTTTTTT
-,TRBV6-6,TRBJ1-4,-,13,CASSYSRFQGLFF,TGTGCCAGCAGTTACTCGAGATTCCAGGGACTGTTTTTT
-,TRBV25-1,TRBJ2-3,-,10,CAPAPDTQYF,TGTGCCCCAGCCCCAGATACGCAGTATTTT
-,TRBV6-6,TRBJ2-2,-,13,CAVRGSRAGELFF,TGTGCCGTACGGGGGAGTAGAGCCGGGGAGCTGTTTTTT
-,TRBV5-1,TRBJ2-1,TRBD2,16,CASSLGDLAGGGPMFF,TGCGCCAGCAGCTTGGGAGACCTAGCGGGGGGCGGTCCAATGTTCTTC
-,TRBV6-9,TRBJ2-5,TRBD1,13,CAISGQGASEQYF,TGTGCCATATCGGGGCAGGGGGCGAGTGAGCAGTACTTC
-,TRBV11-2,TRBJ2-6,-,15,CASSDKSSGANVLTF,TGTGCCAGCAGCGATAAAAGCTCTGGGGCCAACGTCCTGACTTTC
once,TRBV7-6,TRBJ1-3,-,12,CASSTPGNTIYF,TGTGCCAGCAGCACCCCCGGAAACACCATATATTTT
-,TRBV2,TRBJ2-2,TRBD1,14,CASSARQGTGELFF,TGTGCCAGCAGTGCACGACAGGGGACCGGGGAGCTGTTTTTT
-,TRBV18,TRBJ1-4,-,15,CASSRALLENEKLFF,TGTGCCAGCTCACGAGCCCTCTTAGAAAATGAAAAACTGTTTTTT
once,TRBV19,TRBJ2-7,-,15,CASSIVGSDSYEQYF,TGTGCCAGTAGTATAGTAGGGAGCGATTCCTACGAGCAGTACTTC
-,TRBV9,TRBJ2-4,TRBD2,15,CASSPSGGTENIQYF,TGTGCCAGCAGCCCCAGCGGGGGGACGGAAAACATTCAGTACTTC
-,TRBV30,TRBJ1-5,-,12,CAWSQGAQPQHF,TGTGCCTGGAGCCAAGGAGCTCAGCCCCAGCATTTT
-,TRBV11-2,TRBJ2-5,-,12,CASSGLPETQYF,TGTGCCAGCAGCGGCCTCCCAGAGACCCAGTACTTC
-,TRBV2,TRBJ2-1,-,11,CASSDTSEQFF,TGTGCCAGCAGTGATACGTCGGAGCAGTTCTTC
-,TRBV6-5,TRBJ2-7,-,15,CASSYVGLSSYEQYF,TGTGCCAGCAGTTACGTAGGGCTCAGCTCCTACGAGCAGTACTTC
-,TRBV5-4,TRBJ2-1,TRBD1,17,CASSSSTGGRTYNEQFF,TGTGCCAGCAGCTCGTCGACAGGGGGGAGGACCTACAATGAGCAGTTCTTC
-,TRBV2,TRBJ2-4,-,14,CASSVVQDGDIQYF,TGTGCCAGCAGTGTGGTACAAGATGGAGACATTCAGTACTTC
few,TRBV18,TRBJ1-1,-,14,CASSPAVMNTEAFF,TGTGCCAGCTCACCTGCGGTCATGAACACTGAAGCTTTCTTT
-,TRBV10-2,TRBJ2-1,TRBD1,15,CATTKGQLIYNEQFF,TGCGCCACTACAAAGGGACAGCTAATCTACAATGAGCAGTTCTTC
-,TRBV9,TRBJ2-2,TRBD2,19,CASSVGLAGGFANTGELFF,TGTGCCAGCAGCGTGGGACTAGCGGGAGGGTTCGCGAACACCGGGGAGCTGTTTTTT
-,TRBV28,TRBJ2-6,-,16,CASSFRPQPGANVLTF,TGTGCCAGCAGTTTCCGGCCTCAGCCTGGGGCCAACGTCCTGACTTTC
-,TRBV5-1,TRBJ1-6,-,15,CASSLGDTYNSPLHF,TGCGCCAGCAGCTTGGGGGACACCTATAATTCACCCCTCCACTTT
-,TRBV13,TRBJ2-7,-,13,CASSLGRLGKQYF,TGTGCCAGCAGCTTAGGCCGGTTGGGAAAGCAGTACTTC
-,TRBV9,TRBJ1-1,-,13,CASSDDLSTEAFF,TGTGCCAGCAGCGACGACCTTAGCACTGAAGCTTTCTTT
-,TRBV6-5,TRBJ2-5,-,13,CASSYWEKETQYF,TGTGCCAGCAGTTACTGGGAGAAAGAGACCCAGTACTTC
-,TRBV5-1,TRBJ1-2,-,13,CASSLRTDYGYTF,TGCGCCAGCAGCTTGAGGACTGACTATGGCTACACCTTC
once,TRBV21-1,TRBJ2-7,-,13,CASSMGPTYEQYF,TGTGCCAGCAGTATGGGCCCGACCTACGAGCAGTACTTC
-,TRBV6-1,TRBJ2-7,TRBD1,14,CASSEQGADYEQYF,TGTGCCAGCAGTGAACAGGGGGCGGATTACGAGCAGTACTTC
-,TRBV27,TRBJ2-1,TRBD1,14,CASSYQQGYNEQFF,TGTGCCAGCAGTTACCAACAGGGGTACAATGAGCAGTTCTTC
-,TRBV5-6,TRBJ2-7,-,12,CASSLGGHEQYF,TGTGCCAGCAGCTTGGGGGGGCACGAGCAGTACTTC
-,TRBV5-1,TRBJ2-3,TRBD2,15,CASSSLAGGADTQYF,TGCGCCAGCAGCTCCCTAGCGGGAGGAGCAGATACGCAGTATTTT
-,TRBV6-6,TRBJ2-5,-,13,CASSGLTQETQYF,TGTGCCAGCAGCGGACTAACCCAAGAGACCCAGTACTTC
-,TRBV7-9,TRBJ2-1,-,13,CASSLGGINEQFF,TGTGCCAGCAGCTTAGGAGGGATCAATGAGCAGTTCTTC